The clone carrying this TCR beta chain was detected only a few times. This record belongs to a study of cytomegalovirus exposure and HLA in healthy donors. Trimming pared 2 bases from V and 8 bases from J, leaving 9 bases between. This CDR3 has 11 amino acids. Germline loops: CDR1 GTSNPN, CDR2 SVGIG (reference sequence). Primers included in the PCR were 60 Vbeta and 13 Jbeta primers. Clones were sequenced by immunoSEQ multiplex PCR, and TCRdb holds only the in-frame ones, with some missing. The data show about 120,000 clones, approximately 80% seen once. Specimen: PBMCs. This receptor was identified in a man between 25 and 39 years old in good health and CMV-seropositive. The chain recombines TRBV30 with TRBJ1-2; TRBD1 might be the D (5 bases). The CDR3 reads CAWSLGVGYTF. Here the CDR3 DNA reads TGTGCCTGGAGTTTAGGGGTGGGCTACACCTTC.